The present T cell receptor (beta chain) was sequenced within a study of CD8 T cells in Susac syndrome. About 0.45 to 1 ug RNA was reverse transcribed with random hexamers. TCRdb called the immunoSEQ multiplex PCR reads again in MiXCR, with one record for every CDR3 protein. The sample contains 95,000 to 150,000 distinct CDR3 sequences, about 95% of which appear only once. Sequencing was done on a sample of CD4+ T cells from PBMCs. The clonotype originates from a human donor in good health.

The CDR3 reads CASSTRGTYEQYF. The CDR3 DNA reads as TGCGCCAGCAGCACCAGGGGGACCTACGAGCAGTACTTC. The chain is built from TRBV5-1 and TRBJ2-7; the match to TRBD1 covers 7 bases. Germline trimming cut 4 bases from V and 2 bases from J; bases unmatched to any gene: 3. CDR3 length: 13 amino acids. CDR1 and CDR2 (germline): SGHRS, YFSETQ.